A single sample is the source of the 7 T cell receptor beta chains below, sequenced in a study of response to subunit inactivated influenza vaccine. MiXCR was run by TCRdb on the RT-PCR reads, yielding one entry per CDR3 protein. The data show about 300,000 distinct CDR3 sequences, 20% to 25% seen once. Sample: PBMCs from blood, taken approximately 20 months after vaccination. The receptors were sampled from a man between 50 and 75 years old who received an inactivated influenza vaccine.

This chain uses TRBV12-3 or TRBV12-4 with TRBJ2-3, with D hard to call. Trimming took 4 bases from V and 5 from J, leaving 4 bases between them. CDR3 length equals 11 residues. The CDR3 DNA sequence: TGTGCCAGCAGTTGGGGAGATACGCAGTATTTT. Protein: CASSWGDTQYF.

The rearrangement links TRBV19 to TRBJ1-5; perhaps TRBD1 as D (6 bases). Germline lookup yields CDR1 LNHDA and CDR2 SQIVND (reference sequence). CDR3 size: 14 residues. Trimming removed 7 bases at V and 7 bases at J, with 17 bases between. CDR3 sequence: CASTVGRGYQPQHF. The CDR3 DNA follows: TGTGCCAGTACAGTCGGCAGGGGTTACCAGCCCCAGCATTTT.

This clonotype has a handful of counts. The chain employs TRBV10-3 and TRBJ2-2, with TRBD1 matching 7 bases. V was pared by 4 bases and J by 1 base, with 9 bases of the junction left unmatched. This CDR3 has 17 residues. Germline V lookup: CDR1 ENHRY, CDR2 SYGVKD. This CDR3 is CAISVLSGQENTGELFF. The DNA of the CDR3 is TGTGCCATCAGTGTTTTGTCAGGACAGGAGAACACCGGGGAGCTGTTTTTT.

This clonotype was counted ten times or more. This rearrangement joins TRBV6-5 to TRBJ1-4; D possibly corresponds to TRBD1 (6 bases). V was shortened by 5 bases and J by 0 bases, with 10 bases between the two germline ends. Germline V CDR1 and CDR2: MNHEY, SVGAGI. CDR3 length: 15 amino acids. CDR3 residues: CASSTEGATNEKLFF. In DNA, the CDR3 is TGTGCCAGCAGTACCGAGGGGGCAACTAATGAAAAACTGTTTTTT.

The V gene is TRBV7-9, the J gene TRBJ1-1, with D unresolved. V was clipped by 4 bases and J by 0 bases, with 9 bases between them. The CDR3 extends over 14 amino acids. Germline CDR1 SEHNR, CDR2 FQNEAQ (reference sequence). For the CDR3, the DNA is TGTGCCAGCAGCTCCGGACGGATGAACACTGAAGCTTTCTTT. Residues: CASSSGRMNTEAFF.

CDR3 protein: CASTTVRRTQYF. The DNA of the CDR3 is TGTGCCAGCACCACAGTCAGGAGGACCCAGTACTTC. The chain combines TRBV7-9 with TRBJ2-5, with D uncertain. There are 12 residues in the CDR3. Trimming pared 7 bases from V and 7 bases from J, leaving 13 bases between. Per germline, CDR1 SEHNR and CDR2 FQNEAQ (reference sequence).

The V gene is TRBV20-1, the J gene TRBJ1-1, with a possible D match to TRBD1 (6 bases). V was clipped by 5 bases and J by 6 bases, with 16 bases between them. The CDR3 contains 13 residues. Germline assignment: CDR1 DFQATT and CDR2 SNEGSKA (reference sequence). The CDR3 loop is CSALTGIGAEAFF. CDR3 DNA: TGCAGTGCTTTAACAGGGATCGGGGCTGAAGCTTTCTTT.